Below, one T cell receptor (beta chain) is given with its context. In Seattle, patients joined the study during active infection and were tracked longitudinally. The data originate from a study of blood T cell repertoires in COVID-19. Study-wide context: There were acute and convalescent COVID-19 samples, and they came from the United States, Italy and Spain. Sources were T cells, B-cell-depleted T cells, or PBMCs; the material itself was cDNA or gDNA.

Trimming cost V 2 bases and J 5 bases, with 9 bases left between them. The CDR3 totals 14 residues. Germline V gene sequence: CDR1 KGHSH, CDR2 LQKENI. Methods used by the authors: Nucleated cell counts were estimated from reference gene primer amplification. The protocol was immunoSEQ multiplex PCR, while the TCRdb copy is restricted to in-frame clones and leaves out a portion. The V and J calls and clone size are taken from that table; D and trimming were inferred from the DNA. Of a few hundred thousand clones in the sample, roughly 90% were seen once. This clonotype was obtained from a woman aged 30 to 39 with COVID-19, enrolled during active disease. The chain employs TRBV18 and TRBJ1-4, with a tentative D call TRBD1 (5 bases). Sequenced sample: peripheral blood. CDR3 in amino acids: CASSPGDSNEKLFF. CDR3 bases: TGTGCCAGCTCACCAGGGGACTCAAATGAAAAACTGTTTTTT. Full variable domain (missing parts from reference TRBV18 and TRBJ1-4): NAGVMQNPRHLVRRRGQEARLRCSPMKGHSHVYWYRQLPEEGLKFMVYLQKENIIDESGMPKERFSAEFPKEGPSILRIQQVVRGDSAAYFCASSPGDSNEKLFFGSGTQLSVL.